A single sample gave rise to the 26 T cell receptor beta chains below, sequenced in a study of shared clonotypes between healthy human individuals. Sequencing used immunoSEQ multiplex PCR; TCRdb keeps in-frame clones, though not all of them. The sample comprises about 2.4 million clones, roughly 93% of which are singletons, and around 0.37% rests with the top ten. Material: naive CD4+ T cells from PBMCs. The subset is: CD45RA+ positively selected. The receptors were sampled from a man aged 18 to 29 in good health. Some clones in this sample may be carry-over from other donors' samples.

The V call is TRBV5-6, the J call TRBJ1-1; tentatively, D is TRBD1 (6 bases). Per germline, CDR1 SGHDT and CDR2 YYEEEE. CDR3 size: 14 residues. Trimming removed 0 bases from V and 5 bases from J, with 11 bases in between. The CDR3 region is CASSLDRARTEAFF. The CDR3 nucleotides read TGTGCCAGCAGCTTGGACAGGGCGCGGACTGAAGCTTTCTTT.

The V call is TRBV11-1, the J call TRBJ2-5; D gene uncertain. Germline CDR1 and CDR2: SGHAT and FQDESV (reference sequence). V shed 4 bases and J shed 5 bases, with 8 bases lying between them. The CDR3 totals 12 residues. Here the CDR3 reads CASSYSRETQYF. CDR3 DNA: TGTGCCAGCAGCTATTCCCGCGAGACCCAGTACTTC.

The chain couples TRBV5-3 to TRBJ1-2; 7 positions agree with TRBD1. TRBV5-3 is annotated as an ORF whose role is uncertain. This CDR3 spans 12 amino acids. V dropped 2 bases and J dropped 7; count of bases not matched to a gene: 2. CDR3 protein: CARSLSGGGYTF. CDR3 DNA: TGTGCCAGAAGCTTATCAGGGGGTGGCTACACCTTC.

This chain joins TRBV13 and TRBJ2-7; D uncertain. With 1 base removed from V and 6 bases from J, the gap between germline ends came to 10 bases. The CDR3 sequence is 13 residues long. The germline CDR1 and CDR2 sequences are PRHDT and FYEKMQ (reference sequence). This chain's CDR3 is CASSLARNAEQYF. The CDR3 nucleotides read TGTGCCAGCAGCTTAGCCCGAAATGCCGAGCAGTACTTC.

J is TRBJ2-5 and V is TRBV29-1; 10 bases are shared with TRBD2. The closer fit of TRBJ2-7 to the DNA end suggests the J call may be wrong. Germline CDR1 reads SQVTM; CDR2 reads ANQGSEA. CDR3 length: 16 amino acids. In DNA, the CDR3 is TGCAGCGTTTGGGGAGTAAGCGGGAGGGCGGATAACGAGCAGTACTTC. This gives the protein CSVWGVSGRADNEQYF.

The gene calls are TRBV29-1 and TRBJ2-1; TRBD2 agrees at 8 bases. Germline V gives CDR1 SQVTM, CDR2 ANQGSEA. The trim removed 6 bases at V and 10 bases at J, leaving 8 bases unmatched. The CDR3 consists of 12 residues. As DNA, the CDR3 is TGCAGCGTCGGGAGGGCCCCTGGAGAGCAGTTCTTC. It is translated as CSVGRAPGEQFF.

V usage is TRBV6-5 and J usage is TRBJ1-5; D gene ambiguous. V lost 5 bases and J lost 2, with 13 bases in between. CDR3 length: 15 amino acids. CDR1 is MNHEY and CDR2 is SVGAGI in the germline V gene. CDR3 in amino acids: CASSRSVVRNQPQHF. The CDR3 DNA reads TGTGCCAGCAGTCGTTCAGTGGTTCGCAATCAGCCCCAGCATTTT.

V gene TRBV11-2 combines with J gene TRBJ1-2, with D possibly being TRBD1 (6 bases). Germline values: CDR1 SGHAT, CDR2 FQNNGV. The length of the CDR3 is 13 residues. V was cut by 5 bases and J by 2 bases, with 9 bases left in between. DNA of the CDR3: TGTGCCAGCAGCACAGGGTTAAACTATGGCTACACCTTC. The encoded protein is CASSTGLNYGYTF.

The chain employs TRBV10-3 and TRBJ1-3; D may be TRBD1 (6 bases). The CDR3 is 14 amino acids. The V end was cut by 11 bases, the J end by 0 bases, with 14 bases between. Germline CDR1 is ENHRY and CDR2 is SYGVKD. The CDR3 DNA reads TGTGCCGCCCGACAGGACCTCTCTGGAAACACCATATATTTT. Translated, it gives CAARQDLSGNTIYF.

This chain links TRBV5-1 with TRBJ1-2, with D unclear. V was cut by 5 bases and J by 2 bases, with 10 bases left in between. The CDR3 covers 13 residues. CDR1 is SGHRS and CDR2 is YFSETQ in the germline V gene. DNA for the CDR3: TGCGCCAGCAGGGCGGATTCCAACTATGGCTACACCTTC. Residues: CASRADSNYGYTF.

The rearrangement links TRBV4-1 to TRBJ2-1; 8 nucleotides line up with TRBD1. The CDR3 totals 16 residues. CDR1 and CDR2 from the germline V gene are MGHRA and YSYEKL. Trimming removed 4 bases from V and 7 bases from J; junction bases left unmatched: 12. DNA of the CDR3: TGCGCCAGCAGCCCCAACGTCGGACAGGGATGGAATGAGCAGTTCTTC. It codes for CASSPNVGQGWNEQFF.

This chain connects TRBV6-5 to TRBJ2-1, with 8 nucleotides matching TRBD1. The CDR3 is 16 amino acids. The V and J ends lost 2 bases and 5 bases, in that order; junction bases with no gene match: 8. The germline V gene encodes CDR1 MNHEY and CDR2 SVGAGI. CDR3 coding DNA: TGTGCCAGCAGTTACAGTAGGACAGGGCAGGACAATGAGCAGTTCTTC. Translating gives CASSYSRTGQDNEQFF.

CDR3 sequence reads: CASSEPGDSGANVLTF. For the CDR3, the DNA is TGTGCCAGCAGCGAGCCGGGGGACTCTGGGGCCAACGTCCTGACTTTC. This rearrangement joins TRBV5-8 to TRBJ2-6; D perhaps matches TRBD2 (6 bases). Per the germline V gene, CDR1 is SGHTS and CDR2 is YDEGEE. The CDR3 has 16 amino acids. The germline V and J ends were trimmed by 4 bases and 0 bases, with 11 bases remaining between them.

Only one count was recorded for this clone. The genes are TRBV28 and TRBJ2-3; a weak D match, TRBD2 (5 bases). This CDR3 spans 13 amino acids. Trimming took 8 bases from V and 2 from J, leaving 11 bases between them. The germline CDR1 and CDR2 sequences are MDHEN and SYDVKM. The CDR3 loop is CASVALYTDTQYF. CDR3 coding DNA: TGTGCCAGCGTAGCGCTTTACACAGATACGCAGTATTTT.

This chain connects TRBV27 to TRBJ2-3; D gene uncertain. The V gene lost 3 bases and the J gene lost 3 bases, with 7 bases spanning the gap. Per germline, CDR1 MNHEY and CDR2 SMNVEV (reference sequence). This CDR3 has 13 residues. The CDR3 nucleotides are TGTGCCAGCAGTTTTCTGGCAACAGATACGCAGTATTTT. Its translation is CASSFLATDTQYF.

Note on this clone: This sample includes further DNA sequences coding for the same CDR3. The chain links TRBV2 to TRBJ2-1, with no clear D. In germline, CDR1 is SNHLY, CDR2 FYNNEI. The CDR3 length is 11 residues. Between the trimmed V and J ends, which lost 7 bases and 4 bases, there was a span of 5 bases. Here the CDR3 reads CASNEYNEQFF. In DNA form, the CDR3 reads TGTGCCAGCAACGAGTACAATGAGCAGTTCTTC.

The chain links TRBV18 to TRBJ2-7; TRBD1 agrees at 9 bases. The J segment lost 6 bases and the V segment lost 2 bases, leaving 8 bases of the junction unmatched. The CDR3 is made up of 15 amino acids. Germline CDR1 KGHSH, CDR2 LQKENI. CDR3 sequence (DNA): TGTGCCAGCTCACCAAGAGACAGGGGGACGGGCGAGCAGTACTTC. It specifies CASSPRDRGTGEQYF.

The rearrangement joins TRBV6-5 to TRBJ1-1; TRBD1 aligns across 11 bases. CDR1 and CDR2 from the germline V gene are MNHEY and SVGAGI. J lost 5 bases, V lost 8 bases, and 7 bases had no gene match. The CDR3 contains 14 residues. This CDR3 is CASAGTGGGTEAFF. CDR3 nucleotides: TGTGCCAGCGCGGGGACAGGGGGAGGTACTGAAGCTTTCTTT.

Details on this clone: Additional DNA sequences in this sample encode the identical CDR3. This chain uses TRBV5-1 with TRBJ2-3; 12 positions match TRBD2. The CDR3 has 16 residues. Germline CDR1 and CDR2: SGHRS and YFSETQ. Trimming at V came to 0 bases and at J to 3 bases, leaving 2 bases not matched to a gene. CDR3: CASSLAGTSGTDTQYF. The DNA of the CDR3 is TGCGCCAGCAGCTTGGCCGGGACTAGCGGGACAGATACGCAGTATTTT.

This chain links TRBV25-1 with TRBJ1-2; possible D gene TRBD1, 6 bases. Trimming took off 2 bases at V and 3 bases at J, with 13 bases between the two ends. Germline V gene lookup returns CDR1 MGHDK and CDR2 SYGVNS. CDR3 size: 15 residues. This CDR3 is CASSEGGRVDYGYTF. The CDR3 DNA follows: TGTGCCAGCAGTGAAGGGGGCAGGGTCGACTATGGCTACACCTTC.

In DNA form, the CDR3 reads TGTGCCAGCAGTTTATCCCCCAGGGGGAACGGGGAACTGTTTTTT. It is translated as CASSLSPRGNGELFF. The V and J genes are TRBV27 and TRBJ1-4, with 7 bases aligning to TRBD1. The trim removed 0 bases at V and 12 bases at J, leaving 10 bases unmatched. There are 15 residues in the CDR3. Germline CDR1 reads MNHEY; CDR2 reads SMNVEV (reference sequence).

This sequence joins TRBV7-8 and TRBJ2-3; D is perhaps TRBD2 (5 bases). Deletions cut 5 bases from V and 2 bases from J, with 26 bases between. The CDR3 is 19 residues long. The V gene's germline CDR1 is SGHVS and CDR2 FQNEAQ. The chain's CDR3 is CASSGLPPSRVSHTDTQYF. Here the CDR3 DNA reads TGTGCCAGCAGCGGACTTCCCCCCAGTCGCGTCAGCCACACAGATACGCAGTATTTT. The full variable domain, with the rest looked up from reference TRBV7-8 and TRBJ2-3, is GAGVSQSPRYKVAKRGQDVALRCDPISGHVSLFWYQQALGQGPEFLTYFQNEAQLDKSGLPSDRFFAERPEGSVSTLKIQRTQQEDSAVYLCASSGLPPSRVSHTDTQYFGPGTRLTVL.

The V and J genes are TRBV7-9 and TRBJ2-1; 8 positions agree with TRBD2. The V gene end was trimmed by 3 bases and the J gene end by 4 bases; junction bases not matched to a gene: 2. This CDR3 contains 14 residues. Per the germline V gene, CDR1 is SEHNR and CDR2 is FQNEAQ (reference sequence). For the CDR3, the DNA is TGTGCCAGCAGCTTGACTAGCGAGTACAATGAGCAGTTCTTC. It yields the protein CASSLTSEYNEQFF.

Comments on this clone: Other DNA sequences in this sample translate to the same CDR3. The V gene is TRBV7-2, the J gene TRBJ2-6, with 7 positions matching TRBD1. With V trimmed by 4 bases and J by 4 bases, 4 bases remained unmatched. CDR3 size: 15 residues. Germline V CDR1 and CDR2: SGHTA, FQGNSA. CDR3 region: CASSSTGAGANVLTF. The CDR3 bases are TGTGCCAGCAGCTCAACAGGGGCCGGGGCCAACGTCCTGACTTTC.

The rearrangement joins TRBV19 to TRBJ1-5, with D hard to call. The CDR3 spans 17 residues. Deletions cut 3 bases from V and 1 base from J, with 16 bases between. Looked up from germline, CDR1 is LNHDA and CDR2 is SQIVND (reference sequence). The CDR3 DNA reads TGTGCCAGTAGTATTGAAGAGGCAGCGGTAAGCAATCAGCCCCAGCATTTT. Its protein product is CASSIEEAAVSNQPQHF.

The chain employs TRBV15 and TRBJ2-5, with 7 bases matching TRBD1. CDR1 is LNHNV and CDR2 is YYDKDF in the germline V gene (reference sequence). The CDR3 extends over 14 amino acids. The V and J ends lost 5 bases and 2 bases, in that order; junction bases with no gene match: 5. The CDR3 DNA is TGTGCCACCAGCGGGGGACAGATACAAGAGACCCAGTACTTC. It encodes CATSGGQIQETQYF. Combining the CDR3 with reference TRBV15 and TRBJ2-5 gives the whole variable domain DAMVIQNPRYQVTQFGKPVTLSCSQTLNHNVMYWYQQKSSQAPKLLFHYYDKDFNNEADTPDNFQSRRPNTSFCFLDIRSPGLGDTAMYLCATSGGQIQETQYFGPGTRLLVL.